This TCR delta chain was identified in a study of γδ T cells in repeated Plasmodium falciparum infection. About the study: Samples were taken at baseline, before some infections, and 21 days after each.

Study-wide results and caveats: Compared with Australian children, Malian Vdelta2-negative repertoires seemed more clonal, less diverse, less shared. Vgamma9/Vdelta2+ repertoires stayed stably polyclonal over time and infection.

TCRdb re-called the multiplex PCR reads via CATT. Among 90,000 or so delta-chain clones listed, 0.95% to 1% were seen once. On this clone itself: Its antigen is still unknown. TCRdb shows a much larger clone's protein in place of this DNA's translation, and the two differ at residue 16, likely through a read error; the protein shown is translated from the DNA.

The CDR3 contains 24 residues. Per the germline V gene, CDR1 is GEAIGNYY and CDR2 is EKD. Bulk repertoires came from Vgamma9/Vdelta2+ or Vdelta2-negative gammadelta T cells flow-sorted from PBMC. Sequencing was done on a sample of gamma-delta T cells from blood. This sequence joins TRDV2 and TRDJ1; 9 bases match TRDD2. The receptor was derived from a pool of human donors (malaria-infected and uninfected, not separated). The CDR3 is CACDTVKLGLPTGTGVSLTDKLIF. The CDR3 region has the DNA TGCGCCTGTGACACCGTGAAGCTCGGCCTTCCTACAGGAACTGGGGTTTCTCTCACCGATAAACTCATCTTT.